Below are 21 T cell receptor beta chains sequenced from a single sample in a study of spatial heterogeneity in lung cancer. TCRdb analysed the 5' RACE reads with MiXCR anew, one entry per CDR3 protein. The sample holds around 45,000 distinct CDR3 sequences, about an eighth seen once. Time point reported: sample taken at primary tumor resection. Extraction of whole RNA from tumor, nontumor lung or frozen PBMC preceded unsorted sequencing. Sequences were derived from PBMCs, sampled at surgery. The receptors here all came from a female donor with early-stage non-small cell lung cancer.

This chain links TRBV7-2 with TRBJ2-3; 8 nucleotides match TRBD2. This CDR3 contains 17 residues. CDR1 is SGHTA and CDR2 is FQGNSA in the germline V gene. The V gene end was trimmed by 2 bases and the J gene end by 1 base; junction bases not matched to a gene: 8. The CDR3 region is CASSLSQGGGRTDTQYF. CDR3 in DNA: TGTGCCAGCAGCTTAAGTCAGGGCGGGGGGCGCACAGATACGCAGTATTTT.

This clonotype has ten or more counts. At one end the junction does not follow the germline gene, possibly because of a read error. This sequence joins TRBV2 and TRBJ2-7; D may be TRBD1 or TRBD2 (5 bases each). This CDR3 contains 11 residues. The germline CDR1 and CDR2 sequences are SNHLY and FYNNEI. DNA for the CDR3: TGTGCCAGCAGTCTCGGGACCCAGAGGGGCTTC. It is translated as CASSLGTQRGF.

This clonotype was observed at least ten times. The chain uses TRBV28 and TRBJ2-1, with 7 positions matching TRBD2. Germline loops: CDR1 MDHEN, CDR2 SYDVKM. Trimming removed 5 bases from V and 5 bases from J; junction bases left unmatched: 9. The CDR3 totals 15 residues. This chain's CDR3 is CASSQSGRGNNEQFF. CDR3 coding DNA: TGTGCCAGCAGTCAGTCGGGGCGGGGGAACAATGAGCAGTTCTTC.

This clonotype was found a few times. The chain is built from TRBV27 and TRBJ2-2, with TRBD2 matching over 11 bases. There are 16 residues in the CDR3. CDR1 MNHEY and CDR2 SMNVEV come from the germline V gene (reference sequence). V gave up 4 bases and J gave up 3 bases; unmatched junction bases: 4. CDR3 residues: CASSSRTSGYTGELFF. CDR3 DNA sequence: TGTGCCAGCAGTTCCCGGACTAGCGGGTACACCGGGGAGCTGTTTTTT.

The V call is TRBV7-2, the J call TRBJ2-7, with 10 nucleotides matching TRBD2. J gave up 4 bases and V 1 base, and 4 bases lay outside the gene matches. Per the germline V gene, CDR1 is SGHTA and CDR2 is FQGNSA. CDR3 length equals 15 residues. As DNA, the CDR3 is TGTGCCAGCAGCTTAGAGGCTAGCGGGAGATACGAGCAGTACTTC. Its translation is CASSLEASGRYEQYF.

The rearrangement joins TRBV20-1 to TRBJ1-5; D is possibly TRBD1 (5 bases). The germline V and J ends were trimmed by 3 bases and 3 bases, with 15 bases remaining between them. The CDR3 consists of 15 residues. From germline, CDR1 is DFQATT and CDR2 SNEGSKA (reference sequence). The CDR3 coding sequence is TGCAGTGCTAGTGGCAGGGAGGGGTTCAATCAGCCCCAGCATTTT. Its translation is CSASGREGFNQPQHF.

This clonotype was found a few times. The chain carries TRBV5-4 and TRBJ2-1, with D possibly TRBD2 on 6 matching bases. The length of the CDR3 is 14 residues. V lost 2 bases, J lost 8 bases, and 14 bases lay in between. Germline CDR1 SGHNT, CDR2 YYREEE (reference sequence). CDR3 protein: CASSLRGSWDEQFF. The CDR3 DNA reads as TGTGCCAGCAGCTTACGGGGGAGTTGGGATGAGCAGTTCTTC. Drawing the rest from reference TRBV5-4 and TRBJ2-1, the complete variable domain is ETGVTQSPTHLIKTRGQQVTLRCSSQSGHNTVSWYQQALGQGPQFIFQYYREEENGRGNFPPRFSGLQFPNYSSELNVNALELDDSALYLCASSLRGSWDEQFFGPGTRLTVL.

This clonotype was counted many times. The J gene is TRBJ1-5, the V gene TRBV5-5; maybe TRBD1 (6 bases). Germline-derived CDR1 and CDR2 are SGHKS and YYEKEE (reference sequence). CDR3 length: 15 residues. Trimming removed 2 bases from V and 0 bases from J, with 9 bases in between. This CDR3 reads CASSLDRYSNQPQHF. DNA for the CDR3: TGTGCCAGCAGCTTAGACAGGTATAGCAATCAGCCCCAGCATTTT.

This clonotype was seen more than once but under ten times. The CDR3 DNA reads TGTGCCAGCAGCTTAACAGGTAGCGGGGGGGCGAATGAGCAGTTCTTC. Translation gives CASSLTGSGGANEQFF. The rearrangement links TRBV7-3 to TRBJ2-1; 11 bases agree with TRBD2. The trim removed 0 bases at V and 7 bases at J, leaving 5 bases unmatched. Per germline, CDR1 SGHTA and CDR2 FQGTGA. The CDR3 runs to 16 residues.

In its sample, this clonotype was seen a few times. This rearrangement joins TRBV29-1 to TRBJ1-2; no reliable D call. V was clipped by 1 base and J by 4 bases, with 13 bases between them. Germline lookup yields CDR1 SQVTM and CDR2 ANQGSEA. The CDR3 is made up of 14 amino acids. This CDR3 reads CSVEGEVPRYGYTF. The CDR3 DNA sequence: TGCAGCGTTGAAGGCGAGGTTCCGCGCTATGGCTACACCTTC.

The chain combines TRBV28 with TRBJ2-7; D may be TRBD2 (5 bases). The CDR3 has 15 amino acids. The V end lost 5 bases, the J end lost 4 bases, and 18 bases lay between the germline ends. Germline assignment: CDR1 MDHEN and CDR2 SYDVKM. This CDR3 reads CASSAPRGLWYEQYF. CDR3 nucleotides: TGTGCCAGCAGTGCCCCAAGAGGGCTTTGGTACGAGCAGTACTTC.

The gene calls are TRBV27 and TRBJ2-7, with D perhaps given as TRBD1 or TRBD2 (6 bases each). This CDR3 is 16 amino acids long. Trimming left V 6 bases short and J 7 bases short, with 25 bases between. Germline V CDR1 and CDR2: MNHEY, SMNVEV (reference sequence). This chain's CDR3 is CASSRRDSFLGGEQYF. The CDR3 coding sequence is TGTGCCAGCAGCCGCCGAGACTCTTTCCTAGGGGGGGAGCAGTACTTC.

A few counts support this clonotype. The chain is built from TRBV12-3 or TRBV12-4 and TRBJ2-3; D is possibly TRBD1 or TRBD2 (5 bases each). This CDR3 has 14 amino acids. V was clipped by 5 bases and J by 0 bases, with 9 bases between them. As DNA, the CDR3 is TGTGCCAGCAGTCGGGACCAAAGCACAGATACGCAGTATTTT. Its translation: CASSRDQSTDTQYF.

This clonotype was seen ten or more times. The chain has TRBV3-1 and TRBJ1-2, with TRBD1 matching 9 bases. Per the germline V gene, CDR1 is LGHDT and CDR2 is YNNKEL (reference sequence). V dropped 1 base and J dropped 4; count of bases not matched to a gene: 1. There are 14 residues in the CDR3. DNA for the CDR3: TGTGCCAGCAGCCAAGGGACAGGGGTCTATGGCTACACCTTC. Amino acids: CASSQGTGVYGYTF.

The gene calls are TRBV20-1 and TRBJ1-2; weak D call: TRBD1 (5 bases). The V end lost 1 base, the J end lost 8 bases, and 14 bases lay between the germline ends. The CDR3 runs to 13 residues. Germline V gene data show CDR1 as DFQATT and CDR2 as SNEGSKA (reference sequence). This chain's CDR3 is CSARAPLRDGYTF. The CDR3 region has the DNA TGCAGTGCTAGAGCCCCGTTAAGGGACGGCTACACCTTC.

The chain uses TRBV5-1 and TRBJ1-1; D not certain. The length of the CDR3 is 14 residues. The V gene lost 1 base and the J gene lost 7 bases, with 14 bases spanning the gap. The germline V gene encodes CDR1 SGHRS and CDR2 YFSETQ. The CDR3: CASSLSVLQNEAFF. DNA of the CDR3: TGCGCCAGCAGCTTGTCAGTACTTCAAAATGAAGCTTTCTTT.

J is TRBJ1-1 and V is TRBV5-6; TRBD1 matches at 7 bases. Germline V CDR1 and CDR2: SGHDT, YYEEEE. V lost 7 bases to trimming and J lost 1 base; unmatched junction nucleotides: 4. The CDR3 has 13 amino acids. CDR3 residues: CASHRGRNTEAFF. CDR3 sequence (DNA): TGTGCCAGCCACAGGGGAAGGAACACTGAAGCTTTCTTT.

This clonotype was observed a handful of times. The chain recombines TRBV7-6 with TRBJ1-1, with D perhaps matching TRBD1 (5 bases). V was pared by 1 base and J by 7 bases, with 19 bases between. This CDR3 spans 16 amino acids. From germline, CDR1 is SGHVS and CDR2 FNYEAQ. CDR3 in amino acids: CASSLGVGRVYGEAFF. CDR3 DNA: TGTGCCAGCAGCTTAGGGGTCGGCAGGGTTTACGGTGAAGCTTTCTTT. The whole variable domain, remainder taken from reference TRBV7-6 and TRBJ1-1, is GAGVSQSPRYKVTKRGQDVALRCDPISGHVSLYWYRQALGQGPEFLTYFNYEAQQDKSGLPNDRFSAERPEGSISTLTIQRTEQRDSAMYRCASSLGVGRVYGEAFFGQGTRLTVV.

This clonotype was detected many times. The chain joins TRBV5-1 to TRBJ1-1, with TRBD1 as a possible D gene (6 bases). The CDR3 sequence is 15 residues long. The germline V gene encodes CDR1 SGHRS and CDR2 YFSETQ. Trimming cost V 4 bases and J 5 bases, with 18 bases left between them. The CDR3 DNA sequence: TGCGCCAGCAGCCCTAAAGGAGGGGGTGGGACTGAAGCTTTCTTT. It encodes CASSPKGGGGTEAFF.

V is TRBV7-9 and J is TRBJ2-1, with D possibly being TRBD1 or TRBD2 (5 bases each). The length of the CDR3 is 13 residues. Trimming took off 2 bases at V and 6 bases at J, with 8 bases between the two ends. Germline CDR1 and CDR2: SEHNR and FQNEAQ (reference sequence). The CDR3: CASSLQGANEQFF. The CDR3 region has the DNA TGTGCCAGCAGCTTACAGGGAGCCAATGAGCAGTTCTTC.

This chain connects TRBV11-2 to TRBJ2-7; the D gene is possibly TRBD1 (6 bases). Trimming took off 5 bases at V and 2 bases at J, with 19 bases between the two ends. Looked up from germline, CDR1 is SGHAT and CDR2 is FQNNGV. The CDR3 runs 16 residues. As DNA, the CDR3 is TGTGCCAGCAGCCCCCTACCGAGGCAGGGGCCCTACGAGCAGTACTTC. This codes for CASSPLPRQGPYEQYF. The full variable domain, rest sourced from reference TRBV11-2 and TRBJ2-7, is EAGVAQSPRYKIIEKRQSVAFWCNPISGHATLYWYQQILGQGPKLLIQFQNNGVVDDSQLPKDRFSAERLKGVDSTLKIQPAKLEDSAVYLCASSPLPRQGPYEQYFGPGTRLTVT.